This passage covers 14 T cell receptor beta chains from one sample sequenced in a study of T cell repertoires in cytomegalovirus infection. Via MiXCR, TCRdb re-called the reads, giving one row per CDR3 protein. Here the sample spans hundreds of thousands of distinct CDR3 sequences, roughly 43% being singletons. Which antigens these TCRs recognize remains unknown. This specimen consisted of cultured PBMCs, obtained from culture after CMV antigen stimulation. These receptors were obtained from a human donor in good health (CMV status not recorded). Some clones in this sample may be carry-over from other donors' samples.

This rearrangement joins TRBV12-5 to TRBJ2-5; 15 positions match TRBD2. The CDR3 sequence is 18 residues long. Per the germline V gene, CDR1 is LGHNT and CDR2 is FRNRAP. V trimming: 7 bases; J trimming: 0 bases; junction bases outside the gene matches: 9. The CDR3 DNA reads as TGTGCTAGTGTCAAAGGACTAGCGGGGGGGGGGTACCAAGAGACCCAGTACTTC. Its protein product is CASVKGLAGGGYQETQYF. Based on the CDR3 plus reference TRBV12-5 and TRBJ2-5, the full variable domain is DARVTQTPRHKVTEMGQEVTMRCQPILGHNTVFWYRQTMMQGLELLAYFRNRAPLDDSGMPKDRFSAEMPDATLATLKIQPSEPRDSAVYFCASVKGLAGGGYQETQYFGPGTRLLVL.

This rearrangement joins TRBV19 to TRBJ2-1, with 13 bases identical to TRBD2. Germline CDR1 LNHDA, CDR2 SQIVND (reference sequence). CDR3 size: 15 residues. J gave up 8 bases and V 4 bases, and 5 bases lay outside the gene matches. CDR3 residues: CASSKGLAGPHEQFF. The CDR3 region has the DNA TGTGCCAGTAGTAAGGGACTAGCGGGGCCCCATGAGCAGTTCTTC.

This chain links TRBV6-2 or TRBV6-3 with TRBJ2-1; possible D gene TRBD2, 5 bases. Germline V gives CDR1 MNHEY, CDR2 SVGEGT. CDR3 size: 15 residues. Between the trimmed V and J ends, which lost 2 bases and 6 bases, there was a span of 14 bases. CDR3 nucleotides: TGTGCCAGCAGTTACCTCGACCCTAGCCTCAATGAGCAGTTCTTC. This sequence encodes CASSYLDPSLNEQFF.

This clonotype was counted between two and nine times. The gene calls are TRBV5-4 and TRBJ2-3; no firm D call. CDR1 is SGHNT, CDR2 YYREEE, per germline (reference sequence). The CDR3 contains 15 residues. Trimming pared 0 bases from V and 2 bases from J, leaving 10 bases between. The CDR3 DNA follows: TGTGCCAGCAGCTTGGGACCGGTAAACACAGATACGCAGTATTTT. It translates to CASSLGPVNTDTQYF.

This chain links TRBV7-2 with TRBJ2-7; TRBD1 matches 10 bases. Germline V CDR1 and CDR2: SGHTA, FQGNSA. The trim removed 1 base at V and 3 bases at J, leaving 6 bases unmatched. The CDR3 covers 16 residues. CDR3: CASSLGGTGVGYEQYF. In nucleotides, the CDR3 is TGTGCCAGCAGCTTAGGGGGGACAGGGGTTGGCTACGAGCAGTACTTC. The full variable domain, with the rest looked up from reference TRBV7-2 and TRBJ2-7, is GAGVSQSPSNKVTEKGKDVELRCDPISGHTALYWYRQSLGQGLEFLIYFQGNSAPDKSGLPSDRFSAERTGGSVSTLTIQRTQQEDSAVYLCASSLGGTGVGYEQYFGPGTRLTVT.

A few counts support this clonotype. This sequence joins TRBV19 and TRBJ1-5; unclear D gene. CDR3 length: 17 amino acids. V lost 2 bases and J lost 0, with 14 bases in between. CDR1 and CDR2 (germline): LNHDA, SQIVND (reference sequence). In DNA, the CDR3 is TGTGCCAGTAGTATAACGGCAGGATCCTATAGCAATCAGCCCCAGCATTTT. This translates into CASSITAGSYSNQPQHF.

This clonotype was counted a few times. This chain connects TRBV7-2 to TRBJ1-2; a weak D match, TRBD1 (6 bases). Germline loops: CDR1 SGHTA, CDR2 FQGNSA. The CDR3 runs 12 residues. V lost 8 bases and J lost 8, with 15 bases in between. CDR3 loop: CASLRGLEGYTF. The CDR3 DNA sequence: TGTGCCAGCCTGAGGGGGTTAGAAGGCTACACCTTC. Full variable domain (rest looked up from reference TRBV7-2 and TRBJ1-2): GAGVSQSPSNKVTEKGKDVELRCDPISGHTALYWYRQSLGQGLEFLIYFQGNSAPDKSGLPSDRFSAERTGGSVSTLTIQRTQQEDSAVYLCASLRGLEGYTFGSGTRLTVV.

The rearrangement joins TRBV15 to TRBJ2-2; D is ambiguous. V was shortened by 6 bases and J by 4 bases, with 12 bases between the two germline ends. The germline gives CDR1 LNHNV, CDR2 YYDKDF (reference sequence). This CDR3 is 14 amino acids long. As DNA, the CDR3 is TGTGCCACCAGGATGGTCCGTACCACCGGGGAGCTGTTTTTT. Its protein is CATRMVRTTGELFF.

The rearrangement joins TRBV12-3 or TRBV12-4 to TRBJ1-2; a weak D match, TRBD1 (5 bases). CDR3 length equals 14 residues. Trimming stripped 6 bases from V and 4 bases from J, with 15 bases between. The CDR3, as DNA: TGTGCCAGCAGCGTCCCAGGGCTCCCCTATGGCTACACCTTC. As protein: CASSVPGLPYGYTF.

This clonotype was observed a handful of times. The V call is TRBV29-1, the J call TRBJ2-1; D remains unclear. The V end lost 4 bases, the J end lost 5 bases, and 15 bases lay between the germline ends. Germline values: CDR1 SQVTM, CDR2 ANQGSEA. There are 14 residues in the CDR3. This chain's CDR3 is CSVVFHLQDNEQFF. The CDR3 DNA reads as TGCAGCGTTGTTTTTCACCTTCAGGACAATGAGCAGTTCTTC.

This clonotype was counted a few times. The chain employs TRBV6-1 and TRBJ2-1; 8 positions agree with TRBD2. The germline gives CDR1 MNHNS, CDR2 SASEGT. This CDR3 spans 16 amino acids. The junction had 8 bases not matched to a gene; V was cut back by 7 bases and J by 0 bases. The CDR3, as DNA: TGTGCCAGCAATGTAGCGGGGTCAAGCTCCTACAATGAGCAGTTCTTC. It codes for CASNVAGSSSYNEQFF.

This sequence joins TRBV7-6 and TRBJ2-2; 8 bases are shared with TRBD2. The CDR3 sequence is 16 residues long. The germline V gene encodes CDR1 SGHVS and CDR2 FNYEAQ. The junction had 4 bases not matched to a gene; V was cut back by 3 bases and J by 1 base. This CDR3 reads CASSFSGGMNTGELFF. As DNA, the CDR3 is TGTGCCAGCAGCTTCAGCGGGGGAATGAACACCGGGGAGCTGTTTTTT.

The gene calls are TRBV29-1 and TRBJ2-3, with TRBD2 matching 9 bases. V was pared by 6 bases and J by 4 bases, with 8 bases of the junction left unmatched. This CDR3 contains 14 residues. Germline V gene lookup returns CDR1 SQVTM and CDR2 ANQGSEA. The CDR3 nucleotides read TGCAGCGTAGGGCGGGAGGGCCAGGCAGATACGCAGTATTTT. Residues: CSVGREGQADTQYF.

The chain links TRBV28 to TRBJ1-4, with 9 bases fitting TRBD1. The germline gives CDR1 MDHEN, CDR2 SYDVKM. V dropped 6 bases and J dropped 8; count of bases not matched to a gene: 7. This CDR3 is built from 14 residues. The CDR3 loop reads CASRTGTGWEKLFF. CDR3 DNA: TGTGCCAGCAGAACCGGGACAGGGTGGGAAAAACTGTTTTTT. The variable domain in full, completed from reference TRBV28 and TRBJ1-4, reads DVKVTQSSRYLVKRTGEKVFLECVQDMDHENMFWYRQDPGLGLRLIYFSYDVKMKEKGDIPEGYSVSREKKERFSLILESASTNQTSMYLCASRTGTGWEKLFFGSGTQLSVL.